The 13 T cell receptor beta chains below come from one sample, sequenced in a study of spatial heterogeneity in lung cancer. One entry per CDR3 protein, called by TCRdb with MiXCR from the 5' RACE reads. Among roughly 10,000 distinct CDR3 sequences, more than 3.5% were seen once, and the ten largest hold under 60%. Time point reported: sample taken at primary tumor resection. The sample was PBMCs, taken at surgery. The receptor set was obtained from a female donor with early-stage non-small cell lung cancer.

In its sample, this clonotype was seen many times. V gene TRBV28 combines with J gene TRBJ2-7; D might be TRBD1 or TRBD2, each matching 5 bases. The V end lost 3 bases, the J end lost 2 bases, and 11 bases lay between the germline ends. The germline V gene has CDR1 MDHEN and CDR2 SYDVKM. The length of the CDR3 is 14 residues. The CDR3 DNA reads as TGTGCCAGCAGTTTCACGAGGGGAACCTACGAGCAGTACTTC. This translates into CASSFTRGTYEQYF.

Ten or more counts support this clonotype. This chain joins TRBV6-1 and TRBJ2-2; the D is unclear. V lost 6 bases, J lost 0 bases, and 5 bases lay in between. CDR3 length: 13 amino acids. The germline gives CDR1 MNHNS, CDR2 SASEGT. CDR3 loop: CASSLSNTGELFF. The DNA for the CDR3 is TGTGCCAGCAGCCTATCGAACACCGGGGAGCTGTTTTTT.

This clonotype occurred many times. The chain has TRBV19 and TRBJ2-3; D possibly corresponds to TRBD2 (5 bases). Germline CDR1 is LNHDA and CDR2 is SQIVND (reference sequence). V shed 1 base and J shed 3 bases, with 14 bases lying between them. The CDR3 is 16 residues long. The CDR3 sequence: CASSIGGGSRTDTQYF. The DNA of the CDR3 is TGTGCCAGTAGTATAGGAGGAGGATCGAGGACAGATACGCAGTATTTT. The entire variable domain, with the rest obtained from reference TRBV19 and TRBJ2-3, is as follows: DGGITQSPKYLFRKEGQNVTLSCEQNLNHDAMYWYRQDPGQGLRLIYYSQIVNDFQKGDIAEGYSVSREKKESFPLTVTSAQKNPTAFYLCASSIGGGSRTDTQYFGPGTRLTVL.

This clonotype was found many times. The rearrangement joins TRBV6-6 to TRBJ2-5; D might be TRBD1 or TRBD2, each matching 5 bases. The germline V gene has CDR1 MNHNY and CDR2 SVGAGI (reference sequence). The CDR3 contains 15 residues. V lost 6 bases, J lost 5 bases, and 19 bases lay in between. The CDR3 is CASSFGASPGETQYF. CDR3 DNA sequence: TGTGCCAGCAGCTTCGGGGCTAGTCCGGGGGAGACCCAGTACTTC.

This clonotype was observed at least ten times. CDR3 nucleotide sequence: TGTGCCAGTAGTATTGGGTCCGACTCTGGTGGGGCCAACGTCCTGACTTTC. This codes for CASSIGSDSGGANVLTF. The chain is built from TRBV19 and TRBJ2-6, with D unresolved. This CDR3 spans 17 amino acids. Germline assignment: CDR1 LNHDA and CDR2 SQIVND (reference sequence). The V gene lost 3 bases and the J gene lost 3 bases, with 15 bases spanning the gap.

The sample holds many counts of this clonotype. The J gene is TRBJ2-2, the V gene TRBV6-2 or TRBV6-3; unclear D gene. Trimming shortened V by 1 base and J by 2 bases, and 2 bases separated the two germline ends. The CDR3 consists of 13 residues. The germline V gene has CDR1 MNHEY and CDR2 SVGEGT. CDR3 coding DNA: TGTGCCAGCAGTTACTATAACACCGGGGAGCTGTTTTTT. This codes for CASSYYNTGELFF.

This clonotype was counted between two and nine times. The chain couples TRBV20-1 to TRBJ1-2, with no clear D. Trimming took off 6 bases at V and 4 bases at J, with 15 bases between the two ends. CDR3 size: 13 residues. Germline values: CDR1 DFQATT, CDR2 SNEGSKA (reference sequence). CDR3 in DNA: TGCAGTGCCCCGGGCCGTGAACCCTATGGCTACACCTTC. Its translation: CSAPGREPYGYTF.

This clonotype was found many times. The rearrangement uses TRBV29-1 and TRBJ2-3, with TRBD2 matching 7 bases. CDR3 length equals 14 residues. With V trimmed by 0 bases and J by 6 bases, 6 bases remained unmatched. Germline loops: CDR1 SQVTM, CDR2 ANQGSEA. In DNA, the CDR3 is TGCAGCGTTGAAGATCGGCTAGCGGCGGATACGCAGTATTTT. Protein: CSVEDRLAADTQYF.

This clonotype was seen many times. This chain joins TRBV7-2 and TRBJ2-7; D unresolved. Trimming shortened V by 5 bases and J by 6 bases, and 11 bases separated the two germline ends. CDR3 length equals 12 residues. Germline V gives CDR1 SGHTA, CDR2 FQGNSA. The CDR3 bases are TGTGCCAGCAGCCAGGCCCCCCCCGAGCAGTACTTC. As protein: CASSQAPPEQYF.

Many counts were recorded for this clonotype. The chain is built from TRBV28 and TRBJ1-2; 7 bases are shared with TRBD1. J lost 8 bases, V lost 3 bases, and 6 bases had no gene match. This CDR3 region has 13 residues. Germline CDR1 and CDR2: MDHEN and SYDVKM. The CDR3 loop is CASSLGQGGGYTF. In nucleotides, the CDR3 is TGTGCCAGCAGTTTGGGCCAGGGGGGAGGCTACACCTTC.

The table lists this clonotype with many counts. The chain has TRBV21-1 and TRBJ2-3. TRBV21-1 is deemed a pseudogene. This CDR3 is 14 amino acids long. In DNA form, the CDR3 reads TGTGCCAGCAGCAAAGCCCCAACCAGGGATACGCAGTATTTT. Translating gives CASSKAPTRDTQYF.

This clonotype was seen at least ten times. In DNA, the CDR3 is TGTGCCAGCAGCTTAAAGCCGGGCTACGAGCAGTACTTC. Its protein is CASSLKPGYEQYF. The chain joins TRBV7-2 to TRBJ2-7; D gene ambiguous. The germline gives CDR1 SGHTA, CDR2 FQGNSA. V was clipped by 2 bases and J by 3 bases, with 8 bases between them. The CDR3 totals 13 residues.

This clonotype was picked up many times. V and J are TRBV7-2 and TRBJ2-1; D is unclear. The germline gives CDR1 SGHTA, CDR2 FQGNSA. Trimming took 5 bases from V and 9 from J, leaving 14 bases between them. The CDR3 contains 13 residues. CDR3 protein: CASSRSMSGEQFF. The DNA for the CDR3 is TGTGCCAGCAGCAGATCGATGAGTGGTGAGCAGTTCTTC.